This T cell receptor (beta chain) was retrieved from a study of T-cell memory formation after mild COVID-19. Study summary: The TCR clusters were mostly specific to one donor.

The table lists this clonotype with a few counts. Its antigen is unidentified. Study-level points and caveats: Contracting clones localized mainly to CM and EM when CD4+ and mainly to EMRA when CD8+.

TCRdb reprocessed the 5' RACE reads with MiXCR, giving one entry per CDR3 protein. The repertoire holds hundreds of thousands of distinct CDR3 sequences, with roughly 25% as singletons. This CDR3 is 13 amino acids long. With 6 bases removed from V and 1 base from J, the gap between germline ends came to 9 bases. CDR1 is LGHDT, CDR2 YNNKEL, per germline (reference sequence). This receptor was taken from an adult woman who had mild COVID-19 (a few samples of this study predate the infection). Cell type and time point are not known. Sequences were obtained from PBMCs or a T cell subset sorted from them (not recorded which). The chain uses TRBV3-1 and TRBJ2-5; the D gene is possibly TRBD1 (5 bases). Written as DNA, the CDR3 is TGTGCCAGCAGTCCGGACACCCAAGAGACCCAGTACTTC. Translation: CASSPDTQETQYF.